This T cell receptor beta chain was observed in a study of shared clonotypes between healthy human individuals. Study-level points and caveats: What naive subsets generally showed was a larger estimated richness than memory subsets showed. Non-shared clonotypes had lower generation probabilities than those shared by all four donors.

TCRdb keeps only in-frame clones here, not all; method: immunoSEQ multiplex PCR. The sample has about 1 million clones; more than 65% are singletons. This clone was picked up one time. The antigen is unknown. The ends were cut back, 5 bases at V and 0 bases at J, with 14 bases in the middle. This CDR3 is built from 16 residues. Germline lookup yields CDR1 SGHAT and CDR2 FQNNGV. This TCR was sampled from a young man in good health. Sequenced input: memory CD4+ T cells sorted from blood. Subset here: CD45RA-negative fraction. The chain uses TRBV11-2 and TRBJ1-3; D remains unclear. The CDR3 nucleotides read TGTGCCAGCAGCGCCGATACAACGAGCTCTGGAAACACCATATATTTT. This codes for CASSADTTSSGNTIYF.